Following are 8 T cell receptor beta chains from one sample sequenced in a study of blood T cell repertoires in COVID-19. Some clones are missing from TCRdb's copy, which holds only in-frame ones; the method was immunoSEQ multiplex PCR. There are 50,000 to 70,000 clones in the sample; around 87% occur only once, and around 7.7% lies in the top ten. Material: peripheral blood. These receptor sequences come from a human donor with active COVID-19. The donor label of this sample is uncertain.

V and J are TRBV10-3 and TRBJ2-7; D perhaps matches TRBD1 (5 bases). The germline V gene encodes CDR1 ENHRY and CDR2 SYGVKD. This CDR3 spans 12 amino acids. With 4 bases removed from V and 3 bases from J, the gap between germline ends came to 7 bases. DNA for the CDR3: TGTGCCATCAGTGCGACAGTCTACGAGCAGTACTTC. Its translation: CAISATVYEQYF.

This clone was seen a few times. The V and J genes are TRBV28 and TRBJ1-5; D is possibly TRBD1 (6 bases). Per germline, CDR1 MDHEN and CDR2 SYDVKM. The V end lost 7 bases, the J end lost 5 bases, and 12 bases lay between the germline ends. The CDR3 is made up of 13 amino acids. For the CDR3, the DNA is TGTGCCAGCATGCAGGGGTCCCATCAGCCCCAGCATTTT. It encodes CASMQGSHQPQHF.

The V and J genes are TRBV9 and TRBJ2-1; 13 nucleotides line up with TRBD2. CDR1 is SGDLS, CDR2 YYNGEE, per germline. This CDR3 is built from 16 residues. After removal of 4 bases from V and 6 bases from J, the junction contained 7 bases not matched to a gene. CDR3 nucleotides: TGTGCCAGCAGCTCGGCCGGGACTAGCGGGACCAATGAGCAGTTCTTC. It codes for CASSSAGTSGTNEQFF.

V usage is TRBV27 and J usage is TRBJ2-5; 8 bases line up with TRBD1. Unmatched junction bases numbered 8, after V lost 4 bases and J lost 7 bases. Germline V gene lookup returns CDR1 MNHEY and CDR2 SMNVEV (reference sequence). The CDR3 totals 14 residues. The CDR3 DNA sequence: TGTGCCAGCAGTTCTGCAGGGGGCGATGGGACCCAGTACTTC. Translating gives CASSSAGGDGTQYF.

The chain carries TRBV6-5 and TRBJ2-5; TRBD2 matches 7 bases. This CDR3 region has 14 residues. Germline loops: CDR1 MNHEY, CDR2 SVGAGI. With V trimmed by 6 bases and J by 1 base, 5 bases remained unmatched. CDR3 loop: CASRTLAGQETQYF. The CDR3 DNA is TGTGCCAGCAGAACCTTAGCGGGCCAAGAGACCCAGTACTTC.

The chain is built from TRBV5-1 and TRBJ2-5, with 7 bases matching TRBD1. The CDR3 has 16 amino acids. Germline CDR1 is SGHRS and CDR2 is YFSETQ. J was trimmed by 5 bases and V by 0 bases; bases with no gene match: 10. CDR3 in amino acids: CASSLGGQALGETQYF. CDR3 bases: TGCGCCAGCAGCTTGGGAGGACAGGCCTTGGGGGAGACCCAGTACTTC.

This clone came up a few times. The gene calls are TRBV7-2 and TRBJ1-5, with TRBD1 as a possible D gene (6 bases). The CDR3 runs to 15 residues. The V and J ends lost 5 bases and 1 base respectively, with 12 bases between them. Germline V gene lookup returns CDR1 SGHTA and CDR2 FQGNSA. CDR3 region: CASSAQGHSNQPQHF. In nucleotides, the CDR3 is TGTGCCAGCAGCGCGCAGGGGCACAGCAATCAGCCCCAGCATTTT.

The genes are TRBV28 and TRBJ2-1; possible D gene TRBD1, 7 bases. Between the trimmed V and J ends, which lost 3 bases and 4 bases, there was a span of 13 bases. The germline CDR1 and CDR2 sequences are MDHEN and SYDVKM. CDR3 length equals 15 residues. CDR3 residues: CASSLGGQFYNEQFF. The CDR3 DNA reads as TGTGCCAGCAGTTTGGGGGGACAGTTTTACAATGAGCAGTTCTTC.